A single sample is the source of the 25 T cell receptor beta chains below, sequenced in a study of OX40 agonist ivuxolimab in advanced cancers. Sequencing used immunoSEQ multiplex PCR; TCRdb keeps in-frame clones, though not all of them. The profile shows under 85,000 clones, more than 75% of them singletons. Sequencing was performed on CD4+ or CD8+ T cells sorted from blood, taken in a trial of the OX40 agonist ivuxolimab. The receptors come from an adult with an advanced solid tumor such as melanoma, head and neck, liver or kidney cancer.

This chain joins TRBV6-6 and TRBJ2-3; TRBD2 might be the D (6 bases). The CDR3 totals 13 residues. Germline V gene lookup returns CDR1 MNHNY and CDR2 SVGAGI (reference sequence). The V and J ends lost 8 bases and 3 bases respectively, with 12 bases between them. CDR3 DNA: TGTGCCAGCGAAACGGGGAGGACAGATACGCAGTATTTT. Encoded protein: CASETGRTDTQYF.

The chain uses TRBV5-1 and TRBJ2-5; D uncertain. The CDR3 has 12 amino acids. Germline CDR1 SGHRS, CDR2 YFSETQ. The V end lost 4 bases, the J end lost 0 bases, and 4 bases lay between the germline ends. CDR3: CASSTDQETQYF. The CDR3 coding sequence is TGCGCCAGCAGCACGGACCAAGAGACCCAGTACTTC.

CDR3 coding DNA: TGTGCCAGCAGTTTTACGTCAGGGGTAAGCTCACCCCTCCACTTT. Amino acid sequence: CASSFTSGVSSPLHF. The chain links TRBV6-1 to TRBJ1-6; TRBD1 is a possible D gene (6 bases). Germline V CDR1 and CDR2: MNHNS, SASEGT. The V and J ends lost 5 bases and 10 bases respectively, with 18 bases between them. The CDR3 spans 15 residues.

There are a few counts of this clone. The chain joins TRBV19 to TRBJ2-6; D unclear. V was shortened by 4 bases and J by 0 bases, with 1 base between the two germline ends. Germline V gene data show CDR1 as LNHDA and CDR2 as SQIVND (reference sequence). This CDR3 has 13 residues. Here the CDR3 reads CASSTSGANVLTF. CDR3 coding DNA: TGTGCCAGTAGTACCTCTGGGGCCAACGTCCTGACTTTC.

This chain uses TRBV2 with TRBJ1-5, with a tentative D call TRBD1 (6 bases). V was cut by 7 bases and J by 5 bases, with 12 bases left in between. Looked up from germline, CDR1 is SNHLY and CDR2 is FYNNEI. The CDR3 extends over 13 amino acids. CDR3 sequence reads: CASTNRVDQPQHF. CDR3 DNA sequence: TGTGCCAGCACCAACAGGGTGGATCAGCCCCAGCATTTT.

This rearrangement joins TRBV27 to TRBJ2-2; no definite D call. Germline-derived CDR1 and CDR2 are MNHEY and SMNVEV (reference sequence). The V gene lost 1 base and the J gene lost 1 base, with 7 bases spanning the gap. The CDR3 covers 15 residues. The CDR3 protein is CASSLWSLNTGELFF. The CDR3 nucleotides read TGTGCCAGCAGTTTATGGTCCTTGAACACCGGGGAGCTGTTTTTT.

V is TRBV5-1 and J is TRBJ2-2; unclear D gene. V was cut by 2 bases and J by 0 bases, with 8 bases left in between. This CDR3 spans 15 amino acids. The germline CDR1 and CDR2 sequences are SGHRS and YFSETQ. The CDR3 DNA reads TGCGCCAGCAGCTTAGGCGCCGCGAACACCGGGGAGCTGTTTTTT. Residues: CASSLGAANTGELFF.

This clone has just a few counts. CDR3 DNA: TGTGCCAGTAGACAAAATTGGGGGACCGGCGGGGAGCTGTTTTTT. Translated: CASRQNWGTGGELFF. V is TRBV19 and J is TRBJ2-2; D could derive from TRBD1 or TRBD2 (5 bases each). Germline V gene lookup returns CDR1 LNHDA and CDR2 SQIVND (reference sequence). V lost 6 bases and J 7 bases, leaving 18 bases between the germline ends. The CDR3 extends over 15 amino acids.

Only one count was recorded for this clone. This chain connects TRBV2 to TRBJ2-3; 8 bases are a match to TRBD2. The CDR3 contains 18 residues. V gave up 6 bases and J gave up 4 bases; unmatched junction bases: 18. The V gene's germline CDR1 is SNHLY and CDR2 FYNNEI. CDR3 bases: TGTGCCAGCAGGGCGGGGACTAGTGGGGGGCCCATCGCAGATACGCAGTATTTT. Protein sequence: CASRAGTSGGPIADTQYF. Supplemented by reference TRBV2 and TRBJ2-3, the full variable domain reads EPEVTQTPSHQVTQMGQEVILRCVPISNHLYFYWYRQILGQKVEFLVSFYNNEISEKSEIFDDQFSVERPDGSNFTLKIRSTKLEDSAMYFCASRAGTSGGPIADTQYFGPGTRLTVL.

In regard to this clone: A read error is likely, as this CDR3 ends without the conserved phenylalanine or tryptophan. V is TRBV2 and J is TRBJ1-6, with D perhaps TRBD1 (5 bases). V was shortened by 4 bases and J by 7 bases, with 23 bases between the two germline ends. CDR1 SNHLY and CDR2 FYNNEI come from the germline V gene. CDR3 length: 18 residues. As DNA, the CDR3 is TGTGCCAGCAGTGGAACCGACGTGGGTCGGGGGAGCAATTCACCCCTCCACCTT. It yields the protein CASSGTDVGRGSNSPLHL.

The V call is TRBV2, the J call TRBJ2-1; 9 nucleotides line up with TRBD2. Germline V gives CDR1 SNHLY, CDR2 FYNNEI. J gave up 5 bases and V 6 bases, and 5 bases lay outside the gene matches. The CDR3 has 14 amino acids. CDR3 residues: CASSPSGDNNEQFF. The CDR3 nucleotides read TGTGCCAGCAGCCCTAGCGGGGACAACAATGAGCAGTTCTTC.

This chain connects TRBV4-1 to TRBJ1-5, with unresolved D. There are 18 residues in the CDR3. Trimming shortened V by 3 bases and J by 0 bases, and 18 bases separated the two germline ends. In germline, CDR1 is MGHRA, CDR2 YSYEKL. In nucleotides, the CDR3 is TGCGCCAGCAGCCACCCCAGCGCAGGCTCTTATAGCAATCAGCCCCAGCATTTT. It translates to CASSHPSAGSYSNQPQHF.

V and J are TRBV15 and TRBJ2-1; TRBD2 matches 11 bases. V shed 3 bases and J 2 bases; nucleotides not matched to a gene: 3. CDR3 size: 16 residues. The V gene's germline CDR1 is LNHNV and CDR2 YYDKDF (reference sequence). This chain's CDR3 is CATSSLAGGTYNEQFF. The CDR3 nucleotides are TGTGCCACCAGCAGCTTAGCGGGGGGGACCTACAATGAGCAGTTCTTC.

The chain joins TRBV5-1 to TRBJ2-5, with a possible D match to TRBD1 (6 bases). TRBJ2-7 matches the DNA end more closely, so the J call is doubtful. CDR1 and CDR2 (germline): SGHRS, YFSETQ. CDR3 length equals 13 residues. CDR3 DNA sequence: TGCGCCAGCAGCTTCACAGGGAGCTACGAGCAGTACTTC. This translates into CASSFTGSYEQYF.

CDR3 protein: CASSYGSQTYGYTF. Written as DNA, the CDR3 is TGTGCCAGCAGTTACGGTAGTCAGACTTATGGCTACACCTTC. The J gene is TRBJ1-2, the V gene TRBV6-5; D remains unclear. The CDR3 consists of 14 residues. Germline CDR1 is MNHEY and CDR2 is SVGAGI. V was pared by 2 bases and J by 5 bases, with 12 bases between.

Comments on this clone: The sample carries other DNA sequences with the same CDR3. The chain has TRBV5-1 and TRBJ2-2; D gene ambiguous. Trimming took off 0 bases at V and 3 bases at J, with 9 bases between the two ends. Germline loops: CDR1 SGHRS, CDR2 YFSETQ. This CDR3 comprises 15 residues. The CDR3 protein is CASSLGGLDTGELFF. DNA for the CDR3: TGCGCCAGCAGCTTGGGGGGTTTGGACACCGGGGAGCTGTTTTTT. Supplemented by reference TRBV5-1 and TRBJ2-2, the full variable domain reads KAGVTQTPRYLIKTRGQQVTLSCSPISGHRSVSWYQQTPGQGLQFLFEYFSETQRNKGNFPGRFSGRQFSNSRSEMNVSTLELGDSALYLCASSLGGLDTGELFFGEGSRLTVL.

V and J are TRBV4-3 and TRBJ2-1, with D maybe TRBD2 (7 bases). V lost 2 bases, J lost 4 bases, and 15 bases lay in between. Germline-derived CDR1 and CDR2 are LGHNA and YSLEER. This CDR3 contains 16 residues. The CDR3 bases are TGCGCCAGCAGCCAACAGATGGGGGGGGCGTACAATGAGCAGTTCTTC. This encodes CASSQQMGGAYNEQFF.

J is TRBJ1-1 and V is TRBV11-2; D unclear. Germline V gene lookup returns CDR1 SGHAT and CDR2 FQNNGV. This CDR3 is 14 amino acids long. V was cut by 3 bases and J by 4 bases, with 12 bases left in between. The CDR3 DNA follows: TGTGCCAGCAGCTTTAGGGCAGAAGGCACTGAAGCTTTCTTT. Its translation is CASSFRAEGTEAFF. Full variable domain (outside the CDR3, taken from reference TRBV11-2 and TRBJ1-1): EAGVAQSPRYKIIEKRQSVAFWCNPISGHATLYWYQQILGQGPKLLIQFQNNGVVDDSQLPKDRFSAERLKGVDSTLKIQPAKLEDSAVYLCASSFRAEGTEAFFGQGTRLTVV.

The chain employs TRBV11-3 and TRBJ1-1; D is undetermined. V lost 2 bases and J 7 bases, leaving 14 bases between the germline ends. CDR3 length: 14 amino acids. Germline loops: CDR1 SGHNT, CDR2 YENEEA. The CDR3 loop is CASSLSAGSGEAFF. The CDR3 nucleotides are TGTGCCAGCAGCTTAAGCGCAGGTTCGGGTGAAGCTTTCTTT.

This rearrangement joins TRBV18 to TRBJ1-4; D gene uncertain. Trimming took 2 bases from V and 2 from J, leaving 9 bases between them. The V gene's germline CDR1 is KGHSH and CDR2 LQKENI. This CDR3 region has 15 residues. CDR3 sequence: CASSPGIATNEKLFF. DNA for the CDR3: TGTGCCAGCTCACCAGGGATCGCGACTAATGAAAAACTGTTTTTT.

This clone was detected only once. This chain joins TRBV18 and TRBJ1-3; 7 bases agree with TRBD1. This CDR3 region has 16 residues. CDR1 is KGHSH and CDR2 is LQKENI in the germline V gene. V was clipped by 0 bases and J by 7 bases; unmatched bases: 9. The CDR3 region is CASSPPPETGLNTIYF. The CDR3, as DNA: TGTGCCAGCTCACCACCGCCCGAGACAGGGTTGAACACCATATATTTT.

This chain connects TRBV7-3 to TRBJ2-2; D ambiguous. V was pared by 1 base and J by 5 bases, with 8 bases between. Germline V gives CDR1 SGHTA, CDR2 FQGTGA. The CDR3 runs to 14 residues. The CDR3 spells CASSLMSSTGELFF. CDR3 DNA sequence: TGTGCCAGCAGCTTAATGTCCAGTACCGGGGAGCTGTTTTTT.

The CDR3 DNA is TGTGCCAGCAGCCCCACCGGTAGTGCGGGAGATACGCAGTATTTT. Translated: CASSPTGSAGDTQYF. The chain combines TRBV6-5 with TRBJ2-3; D is possibly TRBD2 (5 bases). V was shortened by 6 bases and J by 5 bases, with 18 bases between the two germline ends. The V gene's germline CDR1 is MNHEY and CDR2 SVGAGI. This CDR3 is 15 amino acids long.

The CDR3 loop is CALPRRSDTQYF. CDR3 bases: TGTGCACTGCCGCGGAGGTCAGATACGCAGTATTTT. This chain connects TRBV9 to TRBJ2-3; tentative D call: TRBD2 (5 bases). This CDR3 has 12 residues. Germline CDR1 reads SGDLS; CDR2 reads YYNGEE.

The rearrangement uses TRBV6-1 and TRBJ1-5, with 7 bases fitting TRBD1. Germline-derived CDR1 and CDR2 are MNHNS and SASEGT. This CDR3 has 14 amino acids. V dropped 7 bases and J dropped 5; count of bases not matched to a gene: 8. CDR3 in DNA: TGTGCCAGCAACCCCGGGACAGACTATCAGCCCCAGCATTTT. This gives the protein CASNPGTDYQPQHF.